A single sample gave rise to the 20 T cell receptor beta chains below, sequenced in a study of CD8 T cells in ankylosing spondylitis. No cognate antigen is known for these TCRs. Study-level results: Within ankylosing spondylitis blood, a TCR beta motif made up of fewer than ten highly homologous variants appeared to be characteristic.

Via MiXCR, TCRdb re-called the 5' RACE reads, giving one row per CDR3 protein. The table shows roughly 220,000 distinct CDR3 sequences, with about 18% occurring only once. Sequencing input: blood, either unsorted or a sorted T cell fraction (not recorded which). The source of these receptors is a male donor with ankylosing spondylitis.

This clonotype came up a few times. The V gene is TRBV2, the J gene TRBJ2-3; TRBD2 matches 10 bases. V was clipped by 6 bases and J by 6 bases; unmatched bases: 12. The CDR3 totals 16 residues. Germline-derived CDR1 and CDR2 are SNHLY and FYNNEI. The DNA for the CDR3 is TGTGCCAGCAGAACTCTTAAGGCTAGCGGGAGTGATACGCAGTATTTT. Translation gives CASRTLKASGSDTQYF.

This clonotype has more than one count but fewer than ten. The chain couples TRBV7-9 to TRBJ1-5; tentatively, D is TRBD1 (5 bases). Between the trimmed V and J ends, which lost 1 base and 3 bases, there was a span of 10 bases. The V gene's germline CDR1 is SEHNR and CDR2 FQNEAQ (reference sequence). The CDR3 has 15 amino acids. The CDR3 loop reads CASSLGGGPNQPQHF. The DNA of the CDR3 is TGTGCCAGCAGCTTAGGGGGGGGTCCCAATCAGCCCCAGCATTTT. Full variable domain (rest looked up from reference TRBV7-9 and TRBJ1-5): DTGVSQNPRHKITKRGQNVTFRCDPISEHNRLYWYRQTLGQGPEFLTYFQNEAQLEKSRLLSDRFSAERPKGSFSTLEIQRTEQGDSAMYLCASSLGGGPNQPQHFGDGTRLSIL.

In this sample, this clonotype turned up a few times. The V and J genes are TRBV20-1 and TRBJ1-1, with a weak D call TRBD1 (5 bases). This CDR3 contains 15 residues. Germline loops: CDR1 DFQATT, CDR2 SNEGSKA (reference sequence). V lost 1 base, J lost 5 bases, and 17 bases lay in between. CDR3 coding DNA: TGCAGTGCTAGAGTGGAGGGGCGGATAATAACTGAAGCTTTCTTT. Its protein product is CSARVEGRIITEAFF.

This clonotype has only a few counts. V usage is TRBV28 and J usage is TRBJ2-7, with D tentatively TRBD2 (5 bases). Germline V lookup: CDR1 MDHEN, CDR2 SYDVKM. V was pared by 3 bases and J by 3 bases, with 12 bases between. This CDR3 is 14 amino acids long. The CDR3 loop reads CASSFGRGFYEQYF. The CDR3 region has the DNA TGTGCCAGCAGTTTTGGGAGAGGTTTCTACGAGCAGTACTTC.

This clonotype was seen a few times. The V gene is TRBV30, the J gene TRBJ2-3; 7 bases are shared with TRBD1. CDR3 size: 12 residues. Germline CDR1 is GTSNPN and CDR2 is SVGIG (reference sequence). Trimming at V came to 5 bases and at J to 6 bases, leaving 5 bases not matched to a gene. CDR3 nucleotide sequence: TGTGCCTGGGCCAGGGGGAAGGATACGCAGTATTTT. Amino acids: CAWARGKDTQYF.

The V gene is TRBV12-3 or TRBV12-4, the J gene TRBJ1-3; D uncertain. V dropped 7 bases and J dropped 4 bases, with 23 bases sitting between them. This CDR3 has 17 residues. The CDR3 region is CASTLLPNGPLGNTIYF. The CDR3 nucleotides are TGTGCCAGCACCCTTTTACCTAACGGACCCCTGGGAAACACCATATATTTT.

The table lists this clonotype with many counts. The genes are TRBV5-6 and TRBJ2-1; D possibly corresponds to TRBD1 (6 bases). The germline CDR1 and CDR2 sequences are SGHDT and YYEEEE. V was trimmed by 6 bases and J by 12 bases, leaving 22 bases between them. The CDR3 is made up of 14 amino acids. The CDR3 DNA reads as TGTGCCAGCACCTGGTCGGGGACAACGGCCCTGCAGTTCTTC. Its protein is CASTWSGTTALQFF. Filled out from reference TRBV5-6 and TRBJ2-1, the complete variable domain reads DAGVTQSPTHLIKTRGQQVTLRCSPKSGHDTVSWYQQALGQGPQFIFQYYEEEERQRGNFPDRFSGHQFPNYSSELNVNALLLGDSALYLCASTWSGTTALQFFGPGTRLTVL.

The chain joins TRBV4-3 to TRBJ2-1; TRBD2 agrees at 8 bases. The CDR3 covers 18 residues. In germline, CDR1 is LGHNA, CDR2 YSLEER. J gave up 8 bases and V 2 bases, and 17 bases lay outside the gene matches. This chain's CDR3 is CASSQSSVGLAGPHEQFF. As DNA, the CDR3 is TGCGCCAGCAGCCAATCCTCGGTAGGGCTAGCGGGTCCGCATGAGCAGTTCTTC.

This clonotype was seen a few times. The chain carries TRBV7-8 and TRBJ2-1, with D unclear. This CDR3 spans 13 amino acids. CDR1 is SGHVS and CDR2 is FQNEAQ in the germline V gene. The V and J ends lost 5 bases and 3 bases respectively, with 8 bases between them. Here the CDR3 reads CASSLGNYNEQFF. CDR3 in DNA: TGTGCCAGCAGCCTAGGTAACTACAATGAGCAGTTCTTC.

In this sample, this clonotype turned up a few times. The chain has TRBV15 and TRBJ2-5; D is uncertain. Trimming took 3 bases from V and 2 from J, leaving 4 bases between them. The germline V gene encodes CDR1 LNHNV and CDR2 YYDKDF (reference sequence). The CDR3 contains 12 residues. The DNA of the CDR3 is TGTGCCACCAGCAGGCATCAAGAGACCCAGTACTTC. This sequence encodes CATSRHQETQYF.

The V call is TRBV5-4, the J call TRBJ2-1; tentative D call: TRBD1 (6 bases). Trimming removed 2 bases at V and 5 bases at J, with 14 bases between. Germline loops: CDR1 SGHNT, CDR2 YYREEE (reference sequence). The CDR3 spans 15 residues. The CDR3 DNA reads TGTGCCAGCAGCTTCCCCGGGACAAAAGACAATGAGCAGTTCTTC. Protein: CASSFPGTKDNEQFF.

J is TRBJ2-1 and V is TRBV29-1, with 7 bases aligning to TRBD1. V was clipped by 5 bases and J by 3 bases; unmatched bases: 4. Germline V CDR1 and CDR2: SQVTM, ANQGSEA. The CDR3 is made up of 13 amino acids. The DNA for the CDR3 is TGCAGCGTTAGACAGGGAAACTACAATGAGCAGTTCTTC. This sequence encodes CSVRQGNYNEQFF.

The V call is TRBV25-1, the J call TRBJ2-3; 8 bases are shared with TRBD2. The CDR3 totals 14 residues. Germline V gene sequence: CDR1 MGHDK, CDR2 SYGVNS. The junction had 2 bases not matched to a gene; V was cut back by 6 bases and J by 0 bases. The CDR3 bases are TGTGCCAGCAGCCGGGAGGGCAGCACAGATACGCAGTATTTT. It specifies CASSREGSTDTQYF.

The CDR3 sequence is CASSAPGTTGTSVPYEQYF. In nucleotides, the CDR3 is TGTGCCAGCAGCGCACCCGGGACAACCGGGACTAGCGTTCCCTACGAGCAGTACTTC. This chain links TRBV28 with TRBJ2-7; 10 bases are shared with TRBD2. The ends lost 6 bases at V and 2 bases at J; junction bases unmatched: 19. This CDR3 comprises 19 residues. Germline V gives CDR1 MDHEN, CDR2 SYDVKM.

The DNA of the CDR3 is TGCAGCGTTGAGCATGAATTAGCAGATACGCAGTATTTT. It codes for CSVEHELADTQYF. The rearrangement joins TRBV29-1 to TRBJ2-3; D not certain. The CDR3 extends over 13 amino acids. Germline V gives CDR1 SQVTM, CDR2 ANQGSEA. Trimming stripped 3 bases from V and 4 bases from J, with 11 bases between.

The V and J genes are TRBV4-2 and TRBJ1-5; no reliable D call. CDR1 and CDR2 from the germline V gene are LGHNA and YNFKEQ. V lost 3 bases and J 0 bases, leaving 18 bases between the germline ends. This CDR3 is built from 18 residues. The CDR3 protein is CASSHSTGGEYSNQPQHF. CDR3 bases: TGTGCCAGCAGCCATTCCACGGGTGGGGAATATAGCAATCAGCCCCAGCATTTT.

This clonotype occurred a few times. The V gene is TRBV6-1, the J gene TRBJ2-7, with 9 bases aligning to TRBD1. Unmatched junction bases numbered 17, after V lost 5 bases and J lost 0 bases. This CDR3 spans 19 amino acids. Germline V gene data show CDR1 as MNHNS and CDR2 as SASEGT. CDR3 residues: CASSPHDRGFEGFSYEQYF. CDR3 nucleotide sequence: TGTGCCAGCAGTCCGCACGACAGGGGGTTTGAGGGGTTCTCCTACGAGCAGTACTTC.

CDR3 DNA: TGTGCCAGCAGCGCGGGAAACCTTGGAAACACCATATATTTT. It yields the protein CASSAGNLGNTIYF. The chain recombines TRBV5-4 with TRBJ1-3; D unclear. Per the germline V gene, CDR1 is SGHNT and CDR2 is YYREEE (reference sequence). CDR3 length: 14 amino acids. V was clipped by 4 bases and J by 3 bases, with 11 bases between them.

This clonotype was counted a few times. This chain connects TRBV12-3 or TRBV12-4 to TRBJ1-1; 9 bases align to TRBD1. The CDR3 covers 15 residues. The ends lost 3 bases at V and 1 base at J; junction bases unmatched: 3. The CDR3 sequence: CASSFTGQGNTEAFF. CDR3 coding DNA: TGTGCCAGCAGTTTTACGGGACAGGGGAACACTGAAGCTTTCTTT.

This clonotype was counted a few times. The V call is TRBV9, the J call TRBJ1-4; D is perhaps TRBD1 (5 bases). This CDR3 spans 15 amino acids. V was cut by 0 bases and J by 7 bases, with 13 bases left in between. CDR1 is SGDLS, CDR2 YYNGEE, per germline. CDR3 nucleotide sequence: TGTGCCAGCAGCGTAGACGGCAGGGCTTTTGAAAAACTGTTTTTT. Amino acid sequence: CASSVDGRAFEKLFF.